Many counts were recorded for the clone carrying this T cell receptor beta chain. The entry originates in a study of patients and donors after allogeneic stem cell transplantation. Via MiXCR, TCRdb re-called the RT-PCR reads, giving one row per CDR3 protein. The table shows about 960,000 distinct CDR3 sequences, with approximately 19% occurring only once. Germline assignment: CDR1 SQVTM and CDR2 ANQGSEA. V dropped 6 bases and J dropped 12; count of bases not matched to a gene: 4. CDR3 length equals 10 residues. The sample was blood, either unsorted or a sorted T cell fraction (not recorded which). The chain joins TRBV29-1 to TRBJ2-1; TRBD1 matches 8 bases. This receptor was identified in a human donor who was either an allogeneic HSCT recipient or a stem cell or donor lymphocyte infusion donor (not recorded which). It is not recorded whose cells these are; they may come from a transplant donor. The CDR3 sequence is CSVGQGLQFF. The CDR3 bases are TGCAGCGTAGGACAGGGTCTGCAGTTCTTC.